These T cell receptor beta chains were read from a single sample in a study of glioma-infiltrating T cells. TCRdb processed the multiplex PCR reads anew with MiXCR; each CDR3 protein has one entry. Of a few hundred thousand distinct CDR3 sequences in the sample, roughly 41% were seen once. Sequencing was carried out using glioma tissue, nonneoplastic brain tissue, or PBMCs (not recorded which). The receptors stem from a human donor with low-grade glioma or glioblastoma, undergoing nonglioma brain surgery, or in good health (not recorded which). CDR3s leave out the opening cysteine and the closing phenylalanine or tryptophan.

j_call v_call cdr3_aa
TRBJ1-1 TRBV4-1 ASSHQGRGTEAF
TRBJ1-5 TRBV20-1 SARDLSGSYSNQPQH
TRBJ2-6 TRBV6-1 ASSSLDSAFSGANVLT
TRBJ2-1 TRBV28 ASSLAGVPRDEQF
TRBJ2-4 TRBV25-1 ASSDLIAGDIQY
TRBJ2-1 TRBV7-2 ASKAALSYNEQF
TRBJ2-1 TRBV7-2 ASSPLPRELGEQF
TRBJ1-5 TRBV6-4 ASSVKDLLWNQPQH
TRBJ2-5 TRBV19 ASSLFRTGQETQY
TRBJ2-1 TRBV20-1 SARAGSRHEQF
TRBJ1-2 TRBV11-2 ASSLNYARGGPGYT
TRBJ2-5 TRBV14 ASSHSSGRPGRETQY
TRBJ1-3 TRBV2 ASSLGGDGNTIY
TRBJ2-7 TRBV19 ASSIRPPGVSEQY
TRBJ2-7 TRBV15 ATSRDSEGEQY
TRBJ1-1 TRBV12-3/TRBV12-4 ASTEGNTEAF
TRBJ2-1 TRBV7-2 ASSSSMGAGGPNEQF
TRBJ2-5 TRBV27 ASGTGTRGETQY
TRBJ2-7 TRBV7-9 ASSLFRRGLAGVGTYEQY
TRBJ2-1 TRBV20-1 SARGRESGYNEQF
TRBJ2-3 TRBV7-2 ASSRDSNTDTQY
TRBJ2-1 TRBV19 ASSPSKEIYNEQF
TRBJ2-7 TRBV28 ASSFGRAAYEQY
TRBJ1-1 TRBV11-2 ASSTVGGNTEAF
TRBJ1-2 TRBV6-1 ASLPGTSHLYGYT
TRBJ2-1 TRBV18 ASSQLAGYNEQF
TRBJ2-3 TRBV7-9 ASTPRTGTDTQY
TRBJ1-2 TRBV27 ASRGLLEQGYT
TRBJ2-7 TRBV7-3 ASSLFWGHEQY
TRBJ2-7 TRBV7-2 ASSTVGRQIDYEQY
TRBJ2-1 TRBV6-2/TRBV6-3 ASSRDSPSYNEQF
TRBJ2-1 TRBV7-8 ASSLTGTSGYNEQF
TRBJ2-7 TRBV20-1 SARGLSNSYGQY
TRBJ1-4 TRBV19 ATRTGSYEKLF
TRBJ2-5 TRBV6-5 ASATGGTVVTQY
TRBJ2-5 TRBV28 ASSDVTGKKRETQY
TRBJ1-1 TRBV20-1 SAGSGAEAF
TRBJ1-1 TRBV27 ASSVVVNTEAF
TRBJ1-1 TRBV28 ASSPRRISNTEAF
TRBJ2-1 TRBV28 ASSLGTANYNEQF
TRBJ2-7 TRBV6-5 ASSYSVGSSYEQY
TRBJ2-5 TRBV4-2 ASSQDRGTSYVETQY
TRBJ2-1 TRBV27 ASSPCVGPGGNEQF
TRBJ1-5 TRBV28 ASSQTGLGERPQH
TRBJ2-7 TRBV27 ASSPMGPYEQY